Presented here are 10 T cell receptor beta chains from one specimen sequenced in a study of beta chain features in type 1 diabetes. Expressed TCRB transcripts were sequenced because the isolated RNA had all been reverse transcribed beforehand. TCRdb's table, derived via immunoSEQ multiplex PCR, lists solely in-frame clones and lacks some. The sample includes roughly 700,000 clones, about an eighth seen only once; the top ten take approximately 0.022%. No antigen is known for these receptors. General observations from the study: Moderate but significant shortening of TCRB CDR3s was recorded in all four CD4+ subsets from Type 1 diabetes patients.

The source material was naive CD4+ T cells from blood. All receptors come from a man aged 18 to 35 with type 1 diabetes.

V is TRBV30 and J is TRBJ1-5, with 8 bases that match TRBD1. Germline assignment: CDR1 GTSNPN and CDR2 SVGIG (reference sequence). The CDR3 is 12 residues long. V lost 5 bases to trimming and J lost 6 bases; unmatched junction nucleotides: 3. The CDR3 reads CAWDRGGQPQHF. The CDR3 DNA is TGTGCCTGGGACAGGGGAGGTCAGCCCCAGCATTTT.

The CDR3 protein is CASSRQDTEAFF. The CDR3 DNA follows: TGTGCCAGCAGCCGTCAAGACACTGAAGCTTTCTTT. The gene calls are TRBV9 and TRBJ1-1; D unresolved. The CDR3 consists of 12 residues. Trimming took off 4 bases at V and 3 bases at J, with 7 bases between the two ends. Per the germline V gene, CDR1 is SGDLS and CDR2 is YYNGEE.

This clone was detected only a few times. V usage is TRBV30 and J usage is TRBJ2-7; D is possibly TRBD1 or TRBD2 (5 bases each). The CDR3 loop spans 15 amino acids. With 3 bases removed from V and 8 bases from J, the gap between germline ends came to 23 bases. Germline V lookup: CDR1 GTSNPN, CDR2 SVGIG (reference sequence). The CDR3 coding sequence is TGTGCCTGGAGGCTGCCCGGGACGTCGGCGGGCCAGCAGTACTTC. It specifies CAWRLPGTSAGQQYF.

This clone appeared a few times. The J gene is TRBJ2-7, the V gene TRBV15; 7 bases map to TRBD2. Germline V gene sequence: CDR1 LNHNV, CDR2 YYDKDF (reference sequence). V trimming: 0 bases; J trimming: 5 bases; junction bases outside the gene matches: 1. This CDR3 is built from 13 residues. The CDR3 spells CATSREAGNEQYF. The CDR3 coding sequence is TGTGCCACCAGCAGAGAAGCGGGGAACGAGCAGTACTTC.

The table lists this clone with a few counts. V gene TRBV4-1 combines with J gene TRBJ2-7; TRBD2 might be the D (6 bases). Germline CDR1 and CDR2: MGHRA and YSYEKL. Trimming shortened V by 1 base and J by 2 bases, and 15 bases separated the two germline ends. CDR3 length equals 16 residues. The DNA for the CDR3 is TGCGCCAGCAGCCAAGTATACGGGACTCCACCCTACGAGCAGTACTTC. It codes for CASSQVYGTPPYEQYF.

The V call is TRBV7-2, the J call TRBJ1-1; D is perhaps TRBD1 (6 bases). Germline V CDR1 and CDR2: SGHTA, FQGNSA. V was shortened by 7 bases and J by 3 bases, with 18 bases between the two germline ends. This CDR3 is built from 15 residues. DNA of the CDR3: TGTGCCAGCACCCGAGGGGGGTTGGGGGACACTGAAGCTTTCTTT. Protein: CASTRGGLGDTEAFF. Based on the CDR3 plus reference TRBV7-2 and TRBJ1-1, the full variable domain is GAGVSQSPSNKVTEKGKDVELRCDPISGHTALYWYRQSLGQGLEFLIYFQGNSAPDKSGLPSDRFSAERTGGSVSTLTIQRTQQEDSAVYLCASTRGGLGDTEAFFGQGTRLTVV.

This clone turned up a few times. Other DNA variants within this sample encode the same CDR3. The CDR3 DNA follows: TGCAGCGTTGGGCAGATGAACACTGAAGCTTTCTTT. Its protein product is CSVGQMNTEAFF. J is TRBJ1-1 and V is TRBV29-1; D unresolved. V lost 4 bases to trimming and J lost 0 bases, with 6 bases between them. CDR1 and CDR2 (germline): SQVTM, ANQGSEA. This CDR3 contains 12 residues.

This sequence joins TRBV30 and TRBJ2-1, with a possible D match to TRBD1 (6 bases). This CDR3 contains 16 residues. Trimming cost V 4 bases and J 2 bases, with 18 bases left between them. Germline V gene lookup returns CDR1 GTSNPN and CDR2 SVGIG (reference sequence). The chain's CDR3 is CAWTKTYRVTYNEQFF. The CDR3 DNA reads TGTGCCTGGACCAAAACATACAGGGTAACCTACAATGAGCAGTTCTTC. The full variable domain, completed using reference TRBV30 and TRBJ2-1, is SQTIHQWPATLVQPVGSPLSLECTVEGTSNPNLYWYRQAAGRGLQLLFYSVGIGQISSEVPQNLSASRPQDRQFILSSKKLLLSDSGFYLCAWTKTYRVTYNEQFFGPGTRLTVL.

This chain joins TRBV2 and TRBJ2-5, with D possibly being TRBD1 (5 bases). The CDR3 loop spans 14 amino acids. Germline assignment: CDR1 SNHLY and CDR2 FYNNEI. The V end lost 1 base, the J end lost 5 bases, and 11 bases lay between the germline ends. Here the CDR3 reads CASSEGAGWETQYF. The CDR3 DNA sequence: TGTGCCAGCAGTGAAGGGGCAGGGTGGGAGACCCAGTACTTC.

This clone has a handful of counts. The rearrangement joins TRBV7-9 to TRBJ1-1; D ambiguous. The V and J ends lost 5 bases and 6 bases respectively, with 16 bases between them. The CDR3 loop spans 14 amino acids. Germline loops: CDR1 SEHNR, CDR2 FQNEAQ (reference sequence). CDR3 region: CASSVAFPGPEAFF. The CDR3 DNA reads as TGTGCCAGCAGCGTCGCCTTCCCCGGTCCTGAAGCTTTCTTT. Using reference TRBV7-9 and TRBJ1-1 for the parts outside the CDR3, the full variable domain is DTGVSQNPRHKITKRGQNVTFRCDPISEHNRLYWYRQTLGQGPEFLTYFQNEAQLEKSRLLSDRFSAERPKGSFSTLEIQRTEQGDSAMYLCASSVAFPGPEAFFGQGTRLTVV.